Shown below are 3 T cell receptor beta chains from a single sample sequenced in a study of blood T cell repertoires in COVID-19. The data were produced by immunoSEQ multiplex PCR, yet TCRdb's version contains in-frame clones alone and is incomplete. The table has 200,000 to 250,000 clones, approximately 84% seen once; the top ten hold around 1.7%. Sequenced material: PBMCs or T cells enriched from blood (not recorded which). These TCRs come from a man between 40 and 49 years old who had recovered from COVID-19.

The chain carries TRBV7-8 and TRBJ1-5, with a weak D call TRBD1 (5 bases). The germline V gene encodes CDR1 SGHVS and CDR2 FQNEAQ. The V and J ends lost 2 bases and 5 bases respectively, with 16 bases between them. The CDR3 is 16 residues long. The CDR3 DNA follows: TGTGCCAGCAGCTTAAAAGGTCCTGGGGGGGATCAGCCCCAGCATTTT. This translates into CASSLKGPGGDQPQHF.

The chain couples TRBV4-3 to TRBJ2-7, with D unclear. This CDR3 contains 14 residues. Germline lookup yields CDR1 LGHNA and CDR2 YSLEER. The V and J ends lost 4 bases and 0 bases respectively, with 10 bases between them. The CDR3 nucleotides are TGCGCCAGCAGCCCAGGCAGGTACTCCTACGAGCAGTACTTC. The encoded protein is CASSPGRYSYEQYF.

This rearrangement joins TRBV28 to TRBJ2-5, with D hard to call. Germline V gene data show CDR1 as MDHEN and CDR2 as SYDVKM. The V end was cut by 1 base, the J end by 0 bases, with 15 bases between. The length of the CDR3 is 17 residues. Written as DNA, the CDR3 is TGTGCCAGCAGTTTATCCCCCGGGTCCGGGTACCAAGAGACCCAGTACTTC. It translates to CASSLSPGSGYQETQYF.